Listed below are T cell receptor beta chains from one sample, sequenced in a study of blood T cell repertoires in COVID-19. Using immunoSEQ multiplex PCR, the repertoire was profiled, and TCRdb retains in-frame clones only, with some absent. This table has approximately 15,000 clones, over 70% appearing once. Material for sequencing was peripheral blood. These receptors were taken from a woman between 70 and 85 years old with active COVID-19. Both conserved end residues are part of each CDR3. A D gene is named only where the DNA matches it firmly. Size tells how often a clone was seen (once, few, many) or the class of an expanded clone, and some rows leave it out.

J	V	D	size	DNA	CDR3
TRBJ1-6	TRBV5-4	NA	once	TGTGCCAGCAGCCAGCGGGGGTTGAATAATTCACCCCTCCACTTT	CASSQRGLNNSPLHF
TRBJ2-3	TRBV5-1	TRBD2	NA	TGCGCCAGCAGCCCCCCGGGTAGCGGGACAGATACGCAGTATTTT	CASSPPGSGTDTQYF
TRBJ1-1	TRBV5-4	NA	NA	TGTGCCAGCAGCTCGGGGGGGACTTCGAACACTGAAGCTTTCTTT	CASSSGGTSNTEAFF
TRBJ2-3	TRBV21-1	NA	NA	TGTGCCAGCAGCAAAGCGCTCTGTTCGGGAGATACGCAGTATTTT	CASSKALCSGDTQYF
TRBJ2-5	TRBV5-6	TRBD1	NA	TGTGCCAGCAGCACATACGGGACAGGGAAGTCAGAGACCCAGTACTTC	CASSTYGTGKSETQYF
TRBJ2-7	TRBV2	NA	NA	TGTGCCAGCAGTGAGAGGGAGACACTAACCTACGAGCAGTACTTC	CASSERETLTYEQYF
TRBJ2-7	TRBV7-2	TRBD2	NA	TGTGCCAGCAGCTTAGAGGTTTATAGCGGGAGTGGAGAGCAGTACTTC	CASSLEVYSGSGEQYF
TRBJ2-3	TRBV5-5	TRBD2	NA	TGTGCCAGCAGCAATCAGGGACTACCAACAGATACGCAGTATTTT	CASSNQGLPTDTQYF
TRBJ2-3	TRBV7-3	TRBD1	NA	TGTGCCAGCAGCAACAGGGGGGTGCACACAGATACGCAGTATTTT	CASSNRGVHTDTQYF
TRBJ2-1	TRBV9	TRBD2	NA	TGTGCCAGCAGCGTAGCCGTGGGGGGGAGCTCCTACAATGAGCAGTTCTTC	CASSVAVGGSSYNEQFF
TRBJ2-1	TRBV5-1	NA	NA	TGCGCCAGCAGCCCACGGACACAGGGCAATGAGCAGTTCTTC	CASSPRTQGNEQFF
TRBJ2-7	TRBV6-6	TRBD1	NA	TGTGCCAGCAGTTCCCAGGACAGGGGGCTGAGTGAGCAGTACTTC	CASSSQDRGLSEQYF
TRBJ2-7	TRBV9	NA	NA	TGTGCCAGCAGCGTAAGGAGTAGCGGAAACTACGAGCAGTACTTC	CASSVRSSGNYEQYF
TRBJ2-1	TRBV20-1	TRBD1	NA	TGCAGTGCTGAACAGGGGGATGAGCAGTTCTTC	CSAEQGDEQFF
TRBJ1-2	TRBV19	TRBD1	NA	TGTGCCAGTAGCATGACAGGGGGGTGGCTAGAAGATGGCTACACCTTC	CASSMTGGWLEDGYTF
TRBJ2-1	TRBV12-3/TRBV12-4	NA	NA	TGTGCCAGCAAAAACAGCTCCTACAATGAGCAGTTCTTC	CASKNSSYNEQFF
TRBJ1-5	TRBV6-4	TRBD1	NA	TGTGCCAGCAGTGACTCGACAGGGAGTGCTTATAGCAATCAGCCCCAGCATTTT	CASSDSTGSAYSNQPQHF
TRBJ2-2	TRBV7-9	NA	NA	TGTGCCAGCAGCCGTGAGGCCACGAACACCGGGGAGCTGTTTTTT	CASSREATNTGELFF
TRBJ2-1	TRBV6-5	TRBD2	NA	TGTGCCAGCAGTTACTCTTGGCTAGCGGGAGAGCGGGAGCAGTTCTTC	CASSYSWLAGEREQFF
TRBJ2-1	TRBV5-1	TRBD2	once	TGCGCCAGCAGCTGGGGCGGGAGGGTATCCTACAATGAGCAGTTCTTC	CASSWGGRVSYNEQFF
TRBJ2-7	TRBV10-3	TRBD1	few	TGTGCCACCAATAACAAAAACGAGGACAGGATAAACTACGAGCAGTACTTC	CATNNKNEDRINYEQYF
TRBJ2-5	TRBV19	TRBD1	NA	TGTGCCAGTAGCACAGGGGGCCGAGAGACCCAGTACTTC	CASSTGGRETQYF
TRBJ2-5	TRBV21-1	NA	few	TGTGCCAGCAGTTTGGAGGAGCGGGGGATGGGAGAGACCCAGTACTTC	CASSLEERGMGETQYF
TRBJ2-1	TRBV7-8	NA	NA	TGTGCCAGCAGCTTACCATGGCTAGTGGATGAGCAGTTCTTC	CASSLPWLVDEQFF
TRBJ2-1	TRBV6-4	TRBD1	NA	TGTGCCAGCAGCGGGGACAGTGGTTATGAGCAGTTCTTC	CASSGDSGYEQFF
TRBJ2-1	TRBV5-1	TRBD1	once	TGCGCCAGCAGCTTGGGACAGGGTAAGAATGAGCAGTTCTTC	CASSLGQGKNEQFF
TRBJ2-2	TRBV24-1	NA	once	TGTGCCACCAGTGATTTAGGAGGGTTGAGGGACACCGGGGAGCTGTTTTTT	CATSDLGGLRDTGELFF
TRBJ2-1	TRBV18	NA	NA	TGTGCCTCAGAAGGTGTCAGGGCAAACAATGAGCAGTTCTTC	CASEGVRANNEQFF
TRBJ2-1	TRBV2	TRBD1	once	TGTGCCAGCAGCTCCGGGACAGGGGTGGGCGATGAGCAGTTCTTC	CASSSGTGVGDEQFF
TRBJ2-3	TRBV14	NA	NA	TGTGCCAGCAGCCTTGGCCTTCGGGGCACAGATACGCAGTATTTT	CASSLGLRGTDTQYF
TRBJ2-3	TRBV2	NA	NA	TGTGCCAGCAGTGCCCCCGGCCAGGGGGGATTTACAGATACGCAGTATTTT	CASSAPGQGGFTDTQYF
TRBJ2-7	TRBV6-5	TRBD1	NA	TGTGCCAGCAGTTACTCGTGGGACAGGGTAATCTACGAGCAGTACTTC	CASSYSWDRVIYEQYF
TRBJ2-1	TRBV19	TRBD2	NA	TGTGCCAGTAGTCTCACTAGCGGGACGGGACGTGAGCAGTTCTTC	CASSLTSGTGREQFF
TRBJ2-6	TRBV29-1	NA	NA	TGCAGCGTTGAGCTGAGACAGAGAATGAGCTCTGGGGCCAACGTCCTGACTTTC	CSVELRQRMSSGANVLTF
TRBJ2-1	TRBV14	NA	NA	TGTGCCAGCAGCCCGACGCGAAGAAGTCTAGGTGAGCAGTTCTTC	CASSPTRRSLGEQFF
TRBJ2-2	TRBV3-1/TRBV3-2	TRBD2	NA	TGTGCCAGCAGCCAAGGGACTAGCGGGAGGGGGAACACCGGGGAGCTGTTTTTT	CASSQGTSGRGNTGELFF
TRBJ2-1	TRBV12-3/TRBV12-4	NA	NA	TGTGCCAGCAGTTACGGGAAGAACAATGAGCAGTTCTTC	CASSYGKNNEQFF
TRBJ1-1	TRBV4-1	NA	few	TGCGCCAGCAGCCAAAAAATCCAGGGGTCGATTGAAGCTTTCTTT	CASSQKIQGSIEAFF
TRBJ2-3	TRBV3-1/TRBV3-2	NA	NA	TGTGCCAGCAGCGACTCTCGGGAGCACACAGATACGCAGTATTTT	CASSDSREHTDTQYF
TRBJ1-2	TRBV2	NA	NA	TGTGCCCAGGGAGGGTCGAGCTATGGCTACACCTTC	CAQGGSSYGYTF
TRBJ2-3	TRBV7-2	NA	NA	TGTGCCAGCAGCTTCGGACAGACAGCAGATACGCAGTATTTT	CASSFGQTADTQYF
TRBJ2-2	TRBV7-9	NA	once	TGTGCCAGCAGCTCCCCAGTTTGGTCCGGGGAGCTGTTTTTT	CASSSPVWSGELFF
TRBJ2-5	TRBV11-2	NA	once	TGTGCCAGCAGCTTCCGAATATTTAAAGAGGGAGAGACCCAGTACTTC	CASSFRIFKEGETQYF
TRBJ2-5	TRBV29-1	TRBD2	NA	TGCAGCGTTATCGGACTAGCGGTTCAAGAGACCCAGTACTTC	CSVIGLAVQETQYF
TRBJ2-1	TRBV27	TRBD2	once	TGTGCCGCCAGAATACTAGCGGGAGAGGAGGAGGATGAGCAGTTCTTC	CAARILAGEEEDEQFF
TRBJ1-6	TRBV6-7	TRBD1	NA	TGTGCCAGCGATGGGGGACAGGAGGCTTCACCCCCCCACTTT	CASDGGQEASPPHF
TRBJ2-1	TRBV7-9	TRBD2	NA	TGTGCCAGCAGCTATACCGGGACTAGCGGAGGGATGGGGCAGTTCTTC	CASSYTGTSGGMGQFF
TRBJ2-1	TRBV4-2	NA	NA	TGTGCCAGCAGCCAAGAGGCCGCCAGCTCCTACAATGAGCAGTTCTTC	CASSQEAASSYNEQFF
TRBJ2-3	TRBV6-5	TRBD2	NA	TGTGCCAGCAGTTACTCGGGCGGGAGACTAAATACGCAGTATTTT	CASSYSGGRLNTQYF
TRBJ1-2	TRBV15	TRBD1	NA	TGTGCCACCAGCAGAGAGCCGGGACAGAACATATATGGCTACACCTTC	CATSREPGQNIYGYTF
TRBJ1-2	TRBV4-3	NA	NA	TGCGCCAGCAGCCAAGGACAGGTCGCGTATGGCTACACCTTC	CASSQGQVAYGYTF